One and the same sample provided the 24 T cell receptor beta chains below, sequenced in a study of control samples from healthy donors and cancer patients (dated by TCRdb to 2018 to 2021). Library prep was done by the immunoSEQ multiplex PCR assay. In TCRdb, the immuneACCESS table is reduced to in-frame sequences with V and J assigned. These tables do not hold every clone; where another copy was compared, an unresolved V gene accounts for under half, and the others remain unexplained. The sample includes roughly 76,000 clones, with roughly 94% observed a single time. Jointly, the top ten make up around 6.5% of the sample. The sequenced sample was blood. The receptors stem from a woman aged 40-49 years in good health.

The chain has TRBV15 and TRBJ2-5; D unclear. This CDR3 spans 15 amino acids. Trimming pared 6 bases from V and 2 bases from J, leaving 16 bases between. Germline-derived CDR1 and CDR2 are LNHNV and YYDKDF (reference sequence). The DNA for the CDR3 is TGTGCCACCAGAGTAGGTAGGAACCGTCAAGAGACCCAGTACTTC. Residues: CATRVGRNRQETQYF.

V usage is TRBV7-9 and J usage is TRBJ1-1; unclear D gene. Trimming shortened V by 4 bases and J by 3 bases, and 9 bases separated the two germline ends. This CDR3 contains 13 residues. CDR1 and CDR2 from the germline V gene are SEHNR and FQNEAQ (reference sequence). CDR3 protein: CASSSFVDTEAFF. Written as DNA, the CDR3 is TGTGCCAGCAGCTCCTTCGTGGACACTGAAGCTTTCTTT.

This chain joins TRBV3-1 (or the pseudogene TRBV3-2) and TRBJ2-4; 7 bases fit TRBD1. The CDR3 totals 14 residues. Germline V gives CDR1 LGHDT, CDR2 YNNKEL (reference sequence). V was pared by 2 bases and J by 5 bases, with 3 bases of the junction left unmatched. CDR3 DNA: TGTGCCAGCAGCCAACGGGACAGAGAAAACATTCAGTACTTC. Protein sequence: CASSQRDRENIQYF.

This sequence joins TRBV7-9 and TRBJ1-5, with D possibly being TRBD1 (6 bases). The CDR3 covers 15 residues. Germline-derived CDR1 and CDR2 are SEHNR and FQNEAQ (reference sequence). Trimming took 4 bases from V and 4 from J, leaving 14 bases between them. The CDR3 spells CASSSQGLPNQPQHF. As DNA, the CDR3 is TGTGCCAGCAGCTCCCAGGGGCTACCTAATCAGCCCCAGCATTTT. Complete variable domain (other parts from reference TRBV7-9 and TRBJ1-5): DTGVSQNPRHKITKRGQNVTFRCDPISEHNRLYWYRQTLGQGPEFLTYFQNEAQLEKSRLLSDRFSAERPKGSFSTLEIQRTEQGDSAMYLCASSSQGLPNQPQHFGDGTRLSIL.

This rearrangement joins TRBV9 to TRBJ2-5; unclear D gene. Trimming pared 0 bases from V and 0 bases from J, leaving 6 bases between. The CDR3 is 14 residues long. CDR1 and CDR2 from the germline V gene are SGDLS and YYNGEE. In DNA form, the CDR3 reads TGTGCCAGCAGCGTAGGAAATAACCAAGAGACCCAGTACTTC. This codes for CASSVGNNQETQYF.

This chain joins TRBV7-9 and TRBJ1-1; no definite D call. The germline V and J ends were trimmed by 3 bases and 3 bases, with 11 bases remaining between them. This CDR3 spans 14 amino acids. The germline CDR1 and CDR2 sequences are SEHNR and FQNEAQ (reference sequence). Written as DNA, the CDR3 is TGTGCCAGCAGCTTCTCCAGGACTGACACTGAAGCTTTCTTT. Its translation is CASSFSRTDTEAFF.

This chain joins TRBV4-2 and TRBJ2-7; D is unclear. Germline V gives CDR1 LGHNA, CDR2 YNFKEQ. The CDR3 runs to 13 residues. V lost 1 base and J 2 bases, leaving 6 bases between the germline ends. The CDR3 spells CASSQGRPYEQYF. Written as DNA, the CDR3 is TGTGCCAGCAGCCAAGGACGGCCCTACGAGCAGTACTTC.

The rearrangement joins TRBV27 to TRBJ1-4, with TRBD1 matching 9 bases. The germline V gene has CDR1 MNHEY and CDR2 SMNVEV (reference sequence). Germline trimming cut 7 bases from V and 6 bases from J; bases unmatched to any gene: 6. This CDR3 region has 14 residues. In DNA form, the CDR3 reads TGTGCCAGCACTAAAGACAGGGGGGATGAAAAACTGTTTTTT. Translating gives CASTKDRGDEKLFF. The entire variable domain, with the rest obtained from reference TRBV27 and TRBJ1-4, is as follows: EAQVTQNPRYLITVTGKKLTVTCSQNMNHEYMSWYRQDPGLGLRQIYYSMNVEVTDKGDVPEGYKVSRKEKRNFPLILESPSPNQTSLYFCASTKDRGDEKLFFGSGTQLSVL.

This sequence joins TRBV6-5 and TRBJ2-7; 7 bases line up with TRBD2. The CDR3 has 14 residues. Germline trimming cut 6 bases from V and 3 bases from J; bases unmatched to any gene: 8. From germline, CDR1 is MNHEY and CDR2 SVGAGI. In nucleotides, the CDR3 is TGTGCCAGCAGAGCGGGACCCACGGGCTACGAGCAGTACTTC. Its translation: CASRAGPTGYEQYF.

DNA for the CDR3: TGTGCCAGCAGTCCCTGGACAGGGGGCTCACCCCTCCACTTT. It codes for CASSPWTGGSPLHF. This chain uses TRBV6-4 with TRBJ1-6; 11 bases are a match to TRBD1. V shed 5 bases and J 10 bases; nucleotides not matched to a gene: 4. CDR1 MRHNA and CDR2 SNTAGT come from the germline V gene. There are 14 residues in the CDR3.

The chain combines TRBV11-2 with TRBJ2-1; D perhaps matches TRBD2 (6 bases). The length of the CDR3 is 15 residues. Germline values: CDR1 SGHAT, CDR2 FQNNGV. The V and J ends lost 5 bases and 0 bases respectively, with 11 bases between them. The DNA of the CDR3 is TGTGCCAGCAGCGTTAGCGGAAGCTCCTACAATGAGCAGTTCTTC. This translates into CASSVSGSSYNEQFF.

The chain is built from TRBV28 and TRBJ2-7; D perhaps matches TRBD1 (5 bases). The CDR3 covers 15 residues. Germline CDR1 MDHEN, CDR2 SYDVKM. Deletions cut 7 bases from V and 2 bases from J, with 18 bases between. In DNA form, the CDR3 reads TGTGCCAGCACTCAAGGGTCGGCAGGGACCTACGAGCAGTACTTC. This encodes CASTQGSAGTYEQYF.

The chain combines TRBV20-1 with TRBJ1-3, with TRBD1 as a possible D gene (5 bases). The germline V gene encodes CDR1 DFQATT and CDR2 SNEGSKA (reference sequence). This CDR3 spans 11 amino acids. The V gene lost 2 bases and the J gene lost 8 bases, with 7 bases spanning the gap. The CDR3 DNA is TGCAGTGCTAGACAGGGACACACCATATATTTT. It codes for CSARQGHTIYF.

This clone was counted between two and nine times. The chain combines TRBV29-1 with TRBJ1-1; D remains ambiguous. This CDR3 contains 12 residues. Trimming removed 7 bases from V and 8 bases from J, with 17 bases in between. Looked up from germline, CDR1 is SQVTM and CDR2 is ANQGSEA. The CDR3 DNA sequence: TGCAGCGGTGCCCACCCCAGGACCGAAGCTTTCTTT. This gives the protein CSGAHPRTEAFF.

This chain uses TRBV10-2 with TRBJ2-7, with D possibly being TRBD1 or TRBD2 (5 bases each). There are 11 residues in the CDR3. With 4 bases removed from V and 6 bases from J, the gap between germline ends came to 7 bases. From germline, CDR1 is WSHSY and CDR2 SAAADI. CDR3 DNA: TGCGCCAGCAGTGGGGGGAGCGAGCAGTACTTC. Amino acid sequence: CASSGGSEQYF.

This chain connects TRBV9 to TRBJ1-5; D might be TRBD1 (5 bases). The CDR3 consists of 14 residues. Deletions cut 4 bases from V and 2 bases from J, with 10 bases between. Germline V gene lookup returns CDR1 SGDLS and CDR2 YYNGEE. The CDR3 DNA reads as TGTGCCAGCAGCCTGGGGCAGGGCAATCAGCCCCAGCATTTT. Translated: CASSLGQGNQPQHF.

This chain joins TRBV19 and TRBJ1-5; D is perhaps TRBD1 (5 bases). This CDR3 spans 14 amino acids. CDR1 and CDR2 (germline): LNHDA, SQIVND (reference sequence). V lost 3 bases and J lost 1, with 7 bases in between. CDR3 sequence reads: CASSIRESNQPQHF. CDR3 nucleotides: TGTGCCAGTAGTATCAGGGAAAGCAATCAGCCCCAGCATTTT.

In DNA, the CDR3 is TGTGCCAGCACCCCAAGTTGGACATGGGACACCGGGGAGCTGTTTTTT. Its protein is CASTPSWTWDTGELFF. V gene TRBV6-4 combines with J gene TRBJ2-2, with TRBD1 as a possible D gene (5 bases). Trimming stripped 7 bases from V and 3 bases from J, with 18 bases between. CDR1 and CDR2 from the germline V gene are MRHNA and SNTAGT. This CDR3 is built from 16 residues.

The V gene is TRBV19, the J gene TRBJ1-2, with TRBD1 matching 9 bases. The CDR3 covers 14 residues. Per germline, CDR1 LNHDA and CDR2 SQIVND (reference sequence). Trimming cost V 6 bases and J 5 bases; bases outside gene matches: 7. Written as DNA, the CDR3 is TGTGCCAGTAGGGACGGACAGGGGACTTATGGCTACACCTTC. It yields the protein CASRDGQGTYGYTF.

V usage is TRBV30 and J usage is TRBJ2-3; the D gene is possibly TRBD2 (6 bases). The CDR3 contains 15 residues. The V gene lost 3 bases and the J gene lost 0 bases, with 13 bases spanning the gap. Germline-derived CDR1 and CDR2 are GTSNPN and SVGIG (reference sequence). The CDR3 nucleotides read TGTGCCTGGAGGCCCCGCGGGACGAGCACAGATACGCAGTATTTT. Protein: CAWRPRGTSTDTQYF.

The gene calls are TRBV30 and TRBJ1-4, with D tentatively TRBD1 (6 bases). The CDR3 is 16 residues long. With 5 bases removed from V and 8 bases from J, the gap between germline ends came to 24 bases. CDR1 and CDR2 (germline): GTSNPN, SVGIG (reference sequence). The CDR3, as DNA: TGTGCCTGGTCTACAGGGCTTTTTAGGCAGAAGGAAAAACTGTTTTTT. Amino acid sequence: CAWSTGLFRQKEKLFF.

V gene TRBV3-1 (or the pseudogene TRBV3-2) combines with J gene TRBJ1-5, with no clear D. V shed 0 bases and J shed 4 bases, with 1 base lying between them. From germline, CDR1 is LGHDT and CDR2 YNNKEL (reference sequence). This CDR3 is built from 12 residues. The CDR3 DNA reads as TGTGCCAGCAGCCAAGATAATCAGCCCCAGCATTTT. Translating it yields CASSQDNQPQHF.

The CDR3 nucleotides are TGTGCCAGCAGCTTTAAGGGGAGCAATGAGCAGTTCTTC. Translation: CASSFKGSNEQFF. The chain uses TRBV7-9 and TRBJ2-1; D is possibly TRBD1 or TRBD2 (5 bases each). The CDR3 is 13 amino acids. V shed 3 bases and J shed 6 bases, with 9 bases lying between them. Germline CDR1 is SEHNR and CDR2 is FQNEAQ (reference sequence).

This chain links TRBV6-5 with TRBJ2-7; D remains unclear. From germline, CDR1 is MNHEY and CDR2 SVGAGI. Trimming left V 2 bases short and J 3 bases short, with 5 bases between. The CDR3 covers 12 residues. The CDR3 here is CASSYSLYEQYF. CDR3 DNA: TGTGCCAGCAGTTACAGTCTCTACGAGCAGTACTTC.